Below are 3 T cell receptor beta chains sequenced from a single sample in a study of cytomegalovirus exposure and HLA in healthy donors. The PCR employed 60 Vbeta primers together with 13 Jbeta primers. Only in-frame clones appear in the TCRdb table, and some are missing; sequencing was by immunoSEQ multiplex PCR. The sample has 200,000 to 250,000 clones; approximately 88% are singletons. What was sequenced was PBMCs. The receptors stem from a boy aged 2 to 10 in good health and CMV-seronegative.

The J gene is TRBJ1-5, the V gene TRBV2; D not resolved. The V gene's germline CDR1 is SNHLY and CDR2 FYNNEI. This CDR3 region has 13 residues. The V and J ends lost 4 bases and 4 bases respectively, with 8 bases between them. As DNA, the CDR3 is TGTGCCAGCAGTGTACTTCGGAATCAGCCCCAGCATTTT. Residues: CASSVLRNQPQHF.

The genes are TRBV9 and TRBJ2-5; tentatively, D is TRBD1 (5 bases). Deletions cut 0 bases from V and 2 bases from J, with 8 bases between. CDR1 SGDLS and CDR2 YYNGEE come from the germline V gene. There are 14 residues in the CDR3. Written as DNA, the CDR3 is TGTGCCAGCAGCGTAGACAGGTCACAAGAGACCCAGTACTTC. The encoded protein is CASSVDRSQETQYF.

The V gene is TRBV5-4, the J gene TRBJ2-7, with TRBD2 matching 9 bases. With V trimmed by 6 bases and J by 5 bases, 18 bases remained unmatched. CDR3 length equals 17 residues. Germline loops: CDR1 SGHNT, CDR2 YYREEE (reference sequence). The CDR3 bases are TGTGCCAGCACCCGAACCGGAACGGCGGGAGGGCTCCACGAGCAGTACTTC. This sequence encodes CASTRTGTAGGLHEQYF.